The 26 T cell receptor beta chains in this list originate from one sample, sequenced in a study of blood T cells in healthy people across ages. The second PCR ran roughly 7 to 11 cycles with a sample-barcoded 5' primer and J-beta primers. One entry per CDR3 protein results from TCRdb running MiXCR on the 5' RACE reads. The sample yields fewer than 2,000,000 distinct CDR3 sequences, approximately 40% seen once. Sample: blood. Receptors were obtained from a human donor in good health.

CDR3 loop: CASSFLTRERVYNEQFF. CDR3 nucleotide sequence: TGTGCCAGCAGCTTCCTCACCCGGGAAAGGGTCTACAATGAGCAGTTCTTC. The V gene is TRBV7-6, the J gene TRBJ2-1; tentatively, D is TRBD2 (5 bases). This CDR3 has 17 residues. Per the germline V gene, CDR1 is SGHVS and CDR2 is FNYEAQ. The V and J ends lost 3 bases and 3 bases respectively, with 18 bases between them.

This clonotype was seen a handful of times. The rearrangement links TRBV5-1 to TRBJ1-2; 11 bases line up with TRBD1. Trimming at V came to 4 bases and at J to 8 bases, leaving 7 bases not matched to a gene. Germline V gives CDR1 SGHRS, CDR2 YFSETQ. This CDR3 region has 14 residues. CDR3 in DNA: TGCGCCAGCAGCCCAGGACAGGGGGCTAAAGGCTACACCTTC. Its protein is CASSPGQGAKGYTF.

J is TRBJ2-3 and V is TRBV13; 7 bases line up with TRBD2. Germline lookup yields CDR1 PRHDT and CDR2 FYEKMQ (reference sequence). This CDR3 region has 15 residues. V was pared by 4 bases and J by 2 bases, with 6 bases of the junction left unmatched. The CDR3 coding sequence is TGTGCCAGCAGCTGGGAAGCGGGATCCACAGATACGCAGTATTTT. Translating gives CASSWEAGSTDTQYF.

This clonotype was seen a single time. The rearrangement links TRBV7-2 to TRBJ1-2; perhaps TRBD1 as D (5 bases). Germline V gene sequence: CDR1 SGHTA, CDR2 FQGNSA. V lost 2 bases, J lost 2 bases, and 12 bases lay in between. This CDR3 spans 15 amino acids. CDR3 coding DNA: TGTGCCAGCAGCTTACGGCTGGGGCCCAACTATGGCTACACCTTC. Residues: CASSLRLGPNYGYTF.

The chain has TRBV4-2 and TRBJ2-7; the match to TRBD2 covers 8 bases. The CDR3 loop spans 14 amino acids. The junction had 6 bases not matched to a gene; V was cut back by 1 base and J by 7 bases. Germline-derived CDR1 and CDR2 are LGHNA and YNFKEQ. The DNA of the CDR3 is TGTGCCAGCAGCCAAGCGGGGGGGCTATTTGAGCAGTACTTC. Encoded protein: CASSQAGGLFEQYF.

This clonotype has more than one count but fewer than ten. The chain joins TRBV18 to TRBJ1-6; D unclear. Trimming removed 2 bases from V and 8 bases from J, with 10 bases in between. Germline-derived CDR1 and CDR2 are KGHSH and LQKENI. This CDR3 comprises 14 residues. CDR3 loop: CASSPAPEDSPLHF. Here the CDR3 DNA reads TGTGCCAGCTCACCAGCCCCCGAGGATTCACCCCTCCACTTT.

This clonotype was observed a handful of times. This chain joins TRBV7-2 and TRBJ2-3; 9 bases fit TRBD2. This CDR3 is built from 16 residues. Germline loops: CDR1 SGHTA, CDR2 FQGNSA. V dropped 1 base and J dropped 5; count of bases not matched to a gene: 7. The CDR3 loop is CASSLGAGGRKDTQYF. The DNA for the CDR3 is TGTGCCAGCAGCTTAGGGGCGGGGGGGCGTAAAGATACGCAGTATTTT. Using reference TRBV7-2 and TRBJ2-3 for the parts outside the CDR3, the full variable domain is GAGVSQSPSNKVTEKGKDVELRCDPISGHTALYWYRQSLGQGLEFLIYFQGNSAPDKSGLPSDRFSAERTGGSVSTLTIQRTQQEDSAVYLCASSLGAGGRKDTQYFGPGTRLTVL.

The J gene is TRBJ1-5, the V gene TRBV20-1, with D maybe TRBD1 (5 bases). V dropped 2 bases and J dropped 2 bases, with 13 bases sitting between them. Germline CDR1 is DFQATT and CDR2 is SNEGSKA (reference sequence). This CDR3 has 15 residues. The CDR3 protein is CSARNPIGGNQPQHF. DNA of the CDR3: TGCAGTGCTAGAAACCCGATAGGGGGCAATCAGCCCCAGCATTTT.

This rearrangement joins TRBV7-3 to TRBJ1-1, with D unclear. Germline CDR1 and CDR2: SGHTA and FQGTGA. The V end was cut by 2 bases, the J end by 4 bases, with 17 bases between. This CDR3 contains 16 residues. The CDR3: CASSLSHSGRGTEAFF. DNA of the CDR3: TGTGCCAGCAGCTTATCCCACTCAGGACGGGGCACTGAAGCTTTCTTT.

This clonotype was counted between two and nine times. The chain employs TRBV5-5 and TRBJ2-1; 7 bases are a match to TRBD1. V lost 4 bases to trimming and J lost 5 bases; unmatched junction nucleotides: 9. CDR3 size: 15 residues. Germline CDR1 and CDR2: SGHKS and YYEKEE (reference sequence). CDR3 loop: CASSTDRVANNEQFF. For the CDR3, the DNA is TGTGCCAGCAGCACCGACAGGGTGGCCAACAATGAGCAGTTCTTC.

V gene TRBV7-2 combines with J gene TRBJ2-7, with D perhaps TRBD1 or TRBD2 (5 bases each). CDR3 length: 14 amino acids. CDR1 is SGHTA, CDR2 FQGNSA, per germline. The V end lost 5 bases, the J end lost 5 bases, and 16 bases lay between the germline ends. As DNA, the CDR3 is TGTGCCAGCAGCCCTACAGGAGGCTTCCACGAGCAGTACTTC. This translates into CASSPTGGFHEQYF.

The gene calls are TRBV20-1 and TRBJ2-5; a weak D match, TRBD1 (6 bases). Germline V gene data show CDR1 as DFQATT and CDR2 as SNEGSKA (reference sequence). Trimming took off 0 bases at V and 4 bases at J, with 18 bases between the two ends. The CDR3 consists of 16 residues. CDR3 region: CSARDLDRPNRETQYF. In nucleotides, the CDR3 is TGCAGTGCTAGAGATCTCGACAGGCCAAATCGAGAGACCCAGTACTTC.

The J gene is TRBJ1-2, the V gene TRBV5-1; a possible D gene is TRBD1 (6 bases). V lost 6 bases and J lost 8, with 26 bases in between. The CDR3 length is 16 residues. Per germline, CDR1 SGHRS and CDR2 YFSETQ. The CDR3 reads CASTTTAGGPQGGYTF. The CDR3 bases are TGCGCCAGCACCACCACTGCCGGGGGGCCCCAGGGAGGCTACACCTTC.

The chain is built from TRBV6-2 or TRBV6-3 and TRBJ2-7; D perhaps matches TRBD2 (5 bases). The germline V gene encodes CDR1 MNHEY and CDR2 SVGEGT. V lost 5 bases and J 2 bases, leaving 13 bases between the germline ends. The CDR3 is made up of 14 amino acids. Written as DNA, the CDR3 is TGTGCCAGCAGTCACGACTACGGAGCCTACGAGCAGTACTTC. Amino acid sequence: CASSHDYGAYEQYF.

The rearrangement uses TRBV6-2 or TRBV6-3 and TRBJ2-7, with 8 bases that match TRBD2. The CDR3 spans 16 residues. Germline V gene sequence: CDR1 MNHEY, CDR2 SVGEGT. Trimming took 5 bases from V and 0 from J; bases not matched to a gene: 9. The CDR3 nucleotides are TGTGCCAGCAGTCCAATACCGGGACTAGACTCCTACGAGCAGTACTTC. Translation: CASSPIPGLDSYEQYF.

This clonotype appeared a few times. The V call is TRBV12-3 or TRBV12-4, the J call TRBJ2-1; D is tentatively TRBD1 or TRBD2 (5 bases each). The CDR3 sequence is 18 residues long. V was pared by 2 bases and J by 0 bases, with 17 bases between. DNA for the CDR3: TGTGCCAGCAGTTTATTACCTGGGGCAGGGAGCTCCTACAATGAGCAGTTCTTC. This translates into CASSLLPGAGSSYNEQFF.

V usage is TRBV7-9 and J usage is TRBJ2-1, with D possibly being TRBD2 (5 bases). The V end was cut by 4 bases, the J end by 0 bases, with 13 bases between. Germline V lookup: CDR1 SEHNR, CDR2 FQNEAQ (reference sequence). CDR3 length equals 16 residues. The CDR3 loop reads CASSYGLASSYNEQFF. The CDR3 nucleotides are TGTGCCAGCAGCTACGGACTTGCTAGCTCCTACAATGAGCAGTTCTTC.

On this clonotype itself: A read error may account for a junction end that differs from germline. The gene calls are TRBV6-2 or TRBV6-3 and TRBJ1-1; the D is unclear. This CDR3 has 16 residues. Germline V gene data show CDR1 as MNHEY and CDR2 as SVGEGT. The CDR3 DNA reads TGTGCCAGCAGTTACCTGGCCGCAGAAGTGAACACTGAGGCTTTCTTT. Amino acids: CASSYLAAEVNTEAFF.

A note on this clonotype: Mismatch with germline at one junction end may stem from a read error. The CDR3 bases are TGCGCCAGCAGCCGGAACAGGGGTCCTTACACAGGTACGCAGTATTTT. This translates into CASSRNRGPYTGTQYF. The chain is built from TRBV4-3 and TRBJ2-3, with 7 positions matching TRBD1. The germline gives CDR1 LGHNA, CDR2 YSLEER. CDR3 length: 16 amino acids.

This chain connects TRBV4-1 to TRBJ2-5, with a tentative D call TRBD2 (5 bases). This CDR3 has 15 residues. The germline V and J ends were trimmed by 1 base and 0 bases, with 9 bases remaining between them. Germline V gene sequence: CDR1 MGHRA, CDR2 YSYEKL. The chain's CDR3 is CASSQGPSNQETQYF. For the CDR3, the DNA is TGCGCCAGCAGCCAAGGGCCTAGCAACCAAGAGACCCAGTACTTC.

The CDR3 DNA reads TGTGCCAGCAGCCAAGAAGTCGTTAGGGAATTTCGGTATGGCTACACCTTC. Translation gives CASSQEVVREFRYGYTF. The chain employs TRBV4-2 and TRBJ1-2, with no clear D. The germline gives CDR1 LGHNA, CDR2 YNFKEQ. The CDR3 runs to 17 residues. Trimming took 0 bases from V and 5 from J, leaving 19 bases between them.

V usage is TRBV13 and J usage is TRBJ1-4, with D maybe TRBD1 (5 bases). The length of the CDR3 is 13 residues. The V gene lost 8 bases and the J gene lost 7 bases, with 14 bases spanning the gap. Germline V gene sequence: CDR1 PRHDT, CDR2 FYEKMQ (reference sequence). This chain's CDR3 is CASAGPPPEKLFF. The DNA of the CDR3 is TGTGCCAGCGCGGGGCCACCCCCTGAAAAACTGTTTTTT. The full variable domain, completed using reference TRBV13 and TRBJ1-4, is AAGVIQSPRHLIKEKRETATLKCYPIPRHDTVYWYQQGPGQDPQFLISFYEKMQSDKGSIPDRFSAQQFSDYHSELNMSSLELGDSALYFCASAGPPPEKLFFGSGTQLSVL.

The chain is built from TRBV2 and TRBJ2-5; tentative D call: TRBD2 (6 bases). The CDR3 covers 16 residues. With 4 bases removed from V and 10 bases from J, the gap between germline ends came to 25 bases. CDR1 is SNHLY, CDR2 FYNNEI, per germline. The CDR3 nucleotides are TGTGCCAGCAGTGCAGAGGTGGCTGGGACTGAGGGTAGCCAGTACTTC. This codes for CASSAEVAGTEGSQYF.

The table lists this clonotype with a few counts. The V and J genes are TRBV3-1 and TRBJ2-7; no clear D. This CDR3 has 15 amino acids. Germline CDR1 LGHDT, CDR2 YNNKEL (reference sequence). V was trimmed by 3 bases and J by 0 bases, leaving 12 bases between them. For the CDR3, the DNA is TGTGCCAGCAGCCACGGCTCCTCGAGCTCCTACGAGCAGTACTTC. It codes for CASSHGSSSSYEQYF.

This clonotype appeared a few times. Relative to the germline gene, one junction end is altered; a read error may explain this. The chain carries TRBV7-2 and TRBJ1-2, with 7 bases lining up with TRBD1. The germline CDR1 and CDR2 sequences are SGHTA and FQGNSA. The CDR3 covers 13 residues. CDR3 in amino acids: CASSRGEGSGYTF. The CDR3 DNA reads TGCGCCAGCAGCAGGGGGGAGGGATCGGGCTACACCTTC.

This clonotype turned up a few times. This chain connects TRBV12-5 to TRBJ2-3; D tentatively fits TRBD1 or TRBD2 (5 bases each). The germline CDR1 and CDR2 sequences are LGHNT and FRNRAP. The length of the CDR3 is 15 residues. Trimming shortened V by 3 bases and J by 3 bases, and 13 bases separated the two germline ends. The CDR3 is CASGFQGSGTDTQYF. CDR3 DNA: TGTGCTAGTGGTTTCCAGGGTTCGGGGACAGATACGCAGTATTTT.